The next 20 T cell receptor beta chains were all read from a single sample in a study of T cell responses to AZD1222 COVID-19 vaccine. Profiled with immunoSEQ multiplex PCR; TCRdb holds only in-frame clones, not every one. Of 100,000 or so clones in the sample, 89% are singletons; the top ten hold more than 5%. The specimen was peripheral blood, collected 28 days after the second AZD1222 dose. The receptors shown here come from an adult who received the AZD1222 COVID-19 vaccine.

This clone was detected a few times. A junction end diverges from the germline sequence, so it may reflect a read error. This chain links TRBV2 with TRBJ1-2; D not certain. CDR1 SNHLY and CDR2 FYNNEI come from the germline V gene. CDR3 length equals 13 residues. CDR3 in amino acids: CASREDGWDGYTF. CDR3 DNA: TGTGCCAGCAGAGAAGACGGGTGGGATGGCTACACCTTC. The variable domain in full, with the rest retrieved from reference TRBV2 and TRBJ1-2, is EPEVTQTPSHQVTQMGQEVILRCVPISNHLYFYWYRQILGQKVEFLVSFYNNEISEKSEIFDDQFSVERPDGSNFTLKIRSTKLEDSAMYFCASREDGWDGYTFGSGTRLTVV.

V usage is TRBV6-6 and J usage is TRBJ1-2; D gene unclear. This CDR3 comprises 12 residues. Germline V gene data show CDR1 as MNHNY and CDR2 as SVGAGI (reference sequence). V was pared by 0 bases and J by 6 bases, with 5 bases between. The CDR3 DNA is TGTGCCAGCAGTTACTCAGACAATGGCTACACCTTC. As protein: CASSYSDNGYTF.

This clone turned up a few times. This chain joins TRBV19 and TRBJ1-5; 7 bases are a match to TRBD1. The V gene's germline CDR1 is LNHDA and CDR2 SQIVND (reference sequence). The CDR3 is 14 amino acids. Losses at the gene ends were 6 bases for V and 7 bases for J; bases not matched to a gene: 9. In nucleotides, the CDR3 is TGTGCCAGTAGGCATACAGGGGTGGTGCAGCCCCAGCATTTT. Translated, it gives CASRHTGVVQPQHF.

This CDR3 is CASSPNDGRVIYGYTF. The DNA for the CDR3 is TGTGCCAGCTCACCGAACGACGGCCGGGTCATCTATGGCTACACCTTC. V usage is TRBV18 and J usage is TRBJ1-2, with D unclear. The germline V and J ends were trimmed by 3 bases and 4 bases, with 18 bases remaining between them. The CDR3 consists of 16 residues. The V gene's germline CDR1 is KGHSH and CDR2 LQKENI.

The chain employs TRBV18 and TRBJ1-1, with 8 bases identical to TRBD1. V was pared by 6 bases and J by 1 base, with 7 bases of the junction left unmatched. The CDR3 sequence is 15 residues long. The germline CDR1 and CDR2 sequences are KGHSH and LQKENI. The CDR3 region is CASSQGALGNTEAFF. CDR3 DNA sequence: TGTGCCAGCTCCCAGGGGGCATTGGGGAACACTGAAGCTTTCTTT.

This chain links TRBV5-5 with TRBJ1-5, with D possibly TRBD1 on 6 matching bases. The V end was cut by 0 bases, the J end by 2 bases, with 9 bases between. The CDR3 has 15 residues. In germline, CDR1 is SGHKS, CDR2 YYEKEE (reference sequence). CDR3 coding DNA: TGTGCCAGCAGCTTGGGGACAGATCGCAATCAGCCCCAGCATTTT. The encoded protein is CASSLGTDRNQPQHF. Full variable domain (rest looked up from reference TRBV5-5 and TRBJ1-5): DAGVTQSPTHLIKTRGQQVTLRCSPISGHKSVSWYQQVLGQGPQFIFQYYEKEERGRGNFPDRFSARQFPNYSSELNVNALLLGDSALYLCASSLGTDRNQPQHFGDGTRLSIL.

The chain couples TRBV11-2 to TRBJ1-2; D ambiguous. V shed 5 bases and J shed 0 bases, with 10 bases lying between them. The CDR3 totals 14 residues. The germline V gene has CDR1 SGHAT and CDR2 FQNNGV. CDR3 loop: CASSATVPNYGYTF. DNA for the CDR3: TGTGCCAGCAGCGCTACGGTCCCTAACTATGGCTACACCTTC.

The CDR3: CASSLDGGSADTQYF. CDR3 DNA sequence: TGTGCCAGCAGTCTAGATGGGGGCAGTGCAGATACGCAGTATTTT. The chain uses TRBV14 and TRBJ2-3, with D possibly being TRBD1 (6 bases). This CDR3 spans 15 amino acids. Germline values: CDR1 SGHDN, CDR2 FVKESK. Trimming shortened V by 6 bases and J by 4 bases, and 17 bases separated the two germline ends.

The V and J genes are TRBV5-1 and TRBJ2-1, with TRBD2 matching over 9 bases. With V trimmed by 0 bases and J by 9 bases, 7 bases remained unmatched. CDR3 length equals 15 residues. The germline V gene has CDR1 SGHRS and CDR2 YFSETQ. Here the CDR3 DNA reads TGCGCCAGCAGCTTGGGTAGCGGGGGCGTCGGTGAGCAGTTCTTC. Protein sequence: CASSLGSGGVGEQFF.

The chain employs TRBV24-1 and TRBJ1-2; no clear D. The germline V gene has CDR1 KGHDR and CDR2 SFDVKD. The V end was cut by 3 bases, the J end by 5 bases, with 15 bases between. The CDR3 is 15 residues long. CDR3 nucleotides: TGTGCCACCAGTGATCCGGCGGTGCGAGGGTATGGCTACACCTTC. It encodes CATSDPAVRGYGYTF.

This rearrangement joins TRBV10-1 to TRBJ2-7; D perhaps matches TRBD2 (6 bases). Per the germline V gene, CDR1 is WNHNN and CDR2 is SYGVQD (reference sequence). The CDR3 spans 15 residues. Trimming stripped 7 bases from V and 1 base from J, with 17 bases between. The CDR3 here is CASIKGWGVSYEQYF. CDR3 bases: TGCGCCAGCATTAAGGGGTGGGGGGTTTCCTACGAGCAGTACTTC.

The rearrangement joins TRBV7-9 to TRBJ1-1, with a tentative D call TRBD1 (5 bases). The V and J ends lost 0 bases and 4 bases respectively, with 6 bases between them. Germline V gene sequence: CDR1 SEHNR, CDR2 FQNEAQ (reference sequence). The CDR3 length is 13 residues. CDR3 nucleotides: TGTGCCAGCAGCTTAGCGAGGGGCACTGAAGCTTTCTTT. Its translation is CASSLARGTEAFF.

V gene TRBV9 combines with J gene TRBJ1-3; D perhaps matches TRBD1 (5 bases). The CDR3 loop spans 16 amino acids. Per germline, CDR1 SGDLS and CDR2 YYNGEE. Trimming removed 0 bases at V and 7 bases at J, with 17 bases between. Here the CDR3 DNA reads TGTGCCAGCAGCGTAGTAGGTGGGGGTCTTGGCAACACCATATATTTT. Protein sequence: CASSVVGGGLGNTIYF. Full variable domain (outside the CDR3, taken from reference TRBV9 and TRBJ1-3): DSGVTQTPKHLITATGQRVTLRCSPRSGDLSVYWYQQSLDQGLQFLIQYYNGEERAKGNILERFSAQQFPDLHSELNLSSLELGDSALYFCASSVVGGGLGNTIYFGEGSWLTVV.

This clone was counted only a few times. This chain connects TRBV2 to TRBJ2-1, with TRBD1 identical over 7 bases. V was clipped by 4 bases and J by 6 bases; unmatched bases: 9. The CDR3 consists of 15 residues. From germline, CDR1 is SNHLY and CDR2 FYNNEI. The CDR3 region has the DNA TGTGCCAGCAGTGCCTCGGGACAGCGAGTCAATGAGCAGTTCTTC. As protein: CASSASGQRVNEQFF. Looking up the rest from reference TRBV2 and TRBJ2-1 gives the full variable domain: EPEVTQTPSHQVTQMGQEVILRCVPISNHLYFYWYRQILGQKVEFLVSFYNNEISEKSEIFDDQFSVERPDGSNFTLKIRSTKLEDSAMYFCASSASGQRVNEQFFGPGTRLTVL.

The genes are TRBV5-1 and TRBJ1-1, with a possible D match to TRBD1 (5 bases). The length of the CDR3 is 17 residues. The V gene's germline CDR1 is SGHRS and CDR2 YFSETQ. The germline V and J ends were trimmed by 4 bases and 5 bases, with 24 bases remaining between them. The CDR3 loop is CASSTWTLYGAGTEAFF. As DNA, the CDR3 is TGCGCCAGCAGCACCTGGACACTATACGGGGCGGGAACTGAAGCTTTCTTT.

This clone appeared a single time. The chain combines TRBV5-1 with TRBJ1-2; D is unclear. V was cut by 5 bases and J by 4 bases, with 15 bases left in between. This CDR3 contains 14 residues. The germline V gene has CDR1 SGHRS and CDR2 YFSETQ. Written as DNA, the CDR3 is TGCGCCAGCAGTAACTCCCTCGGGAGCTATGGCTACACCTTC. Translation: CASSNSLGSYGYTF.

The chain employs TRBV5-1 and TRBJ2-2; D is possibly TRBD1 or TRBD2 (6 bases each). With 1 base removed from V and 0 bases from J, the gap between germline ends came to 13 bases. From germline, CDR1 is SGHRS and CDR2 YFSETQ. CDR3 length: 17 residues. CDR3 loop: CASSLWGASANTGELFF. The CDR3 bases are TGCGCCAGCAGCTTGTGGGGGGCGTCGGCGAACACCGGGGAGCTGTTTTTT.

The chain joins TRBV6-1 to TRBJ1-1; D remains unclear. V was trimmed by 1 base and J by 7 bases, leaving 7 bases between them. CDR1 is MNHNS, CDR2 SASEGT, per germline. This CDR3 contains 12 residues. CDR3 sequence (DNA): TGTGCCAGCAGTGAAGTTGGACTTGAAGCTTTCTTT. Its protein is CASSEVGLEAFF.

The chain has TRBV3-1 (or the pseudogene TRBV3-2) and TRBJ1-2; maybe TRBD1 (5 bases). The germline V and J ends were trimmed by 2 bases and 8 bases, with 12 bases remaining between them. Germline V CDR1 and CDR2: LGHDT, YNNKEL (reference sequence). The length of the CDR3 is 13 residues. The CDR3 region is CASSQWQGGGYTF. For the CDR3, the DNA is TGTGCCAGCAGCCAATGGCAGGGAGGGGGCTACACCTTC.

This sequence joins TRBV30 and TRBJ1-1, with a tentative D call TRBD1 (5 bases). CDR1 is GTSNPN, CDR2 SVGIG, per germline (reference sequence). The CDR3 is 13 residues long. Trimming shortened V by 6 bases and J by 2 bases, and 13 bases separated the two germline ends. The CDR3 spells CACTITGNTEAFF. The DNA for the CDR3 is TGTGCCTGTACGATTACAGGAAACACTGAAGCTTTCTTT.